This T cell receptor beta chain was sequenced during a study of spatial heterogeneity in lung cancer (dated by TCRdb to about 2019). Study-level background: Beta-chain transcripts were consistently detected in greater numbers than alpha-chain transcripts, which likely reflected higher beta-chain transcript abundance. At surgery, some 200 tumor regions, roughly 62 matched nontumor lung samples and 56 PBMC samples were TCR-sequenced for both alpha and beta chains. The study linked features of the TCR repertoire to counts of nonsynonymous mutations, which were determined by whole-exome sequencing of tumor tissue. In non-small cell lung cancer, the study made a quantitative comparison of TCR alpha and beta repertoires among multiple tumor regions, matched nontumor lung and blood. In the raw uncorrected reads, each unique combination of TCR and UMI appeared more than ten times on average.

The paper as a whole reports these results and caveats: Ubiquitous expanded tumor TCRs were detected in blood more often at tumor resection than at routine follow-up. Additional single-cell paired TCR alpha and beta sequencing was considered necessary to confirm, at a functional level, the hypothesis that regional TCRs recognize regional mutations.

The time point label, as the study defines it: sample taken at primary tumor resection. For TCR sequencing, whole RNA was extracted from tumor and nontumor lung tissue, or from cryopreserved PBMC samples, and no cell sorting was done. The donors were about 71 patients from the lung TRACERx cohort who had early-stage, untreated non-small cell lung cancer. Patients were selected for TCR sequencing only if sufficient RNA was available from at least two tumor regions. Libraries were built with 5' RACE. Sequencing instrument: NextSeq 500. The TCR library protocol attached a unique molecular identifier to each TCR cDNA molecule to allow correction of PCR and sequencing errors. As for the original processing: TCR identification, UMI-based error correction and CDR3 extraction were all carried out with Decombinator tools. TCRs above a frequency of 2 per 1,000, corresponding to the top 1% of the tumor frequency distribution, were defined as expanded. Renyi diversity was calculated using the R vegan package after each repertoire was subsampled 100 times to 5,000 TCRs. CDR3 similarity networks were constructed using string-kernel similarity of amino acid triplets, with links drawn between CDR3s whose pairwise similarity was above 0.82. Through fastp at Q25 and MiXCR, TCRdb rebuilt clones from the public reads, retaining in-frame beta chains. CDR3 protein sequences are deduplicated, and each keeps its most common genes and DNA. The V and J calls follow TCRdb's processing rather than the paper's. The sample data list around 360 distinct CDR3 sequences, and 27% of these were observed just once. Clones ranked in the top ten supply less than 25% of the sample.

As to this clonotype: Which antigen it targets is not known. No base qualities exist here, and no much larger clone lies one base off it. In a library made to pick up alpha chains, this beta chain is a stray read with a size that means little.

This TCR was recovered from a male donor with early-stage non-small cell lung cancer. The sequencing here drew on PBMCs, taken at surgery.

This receptor carries the CDR3 CASSQDLSTSGVTDTQYF. At the DNA level, the sequence is TGTGCCAGCAGCCAAGATCTATCGACTAGCGGGGTCACAGATACGCAGTATTTT. The rearranged chain carries TRBV3-1 and TRBJ2-3; 11 central nucleotides agree with TRBD2. The CDR3, from cysteine to phenylalanine, totals 18 residues. The CDR3 DNA has 54 bases and is translated from base 1. Per the germline V gene (reference sequence), LGHDT is the CDR1 and YNNKEL is the CDR2. The V end gives up 0 bases and the J end 2 bases, leaving 7 bases in the junction not matched to a gene.